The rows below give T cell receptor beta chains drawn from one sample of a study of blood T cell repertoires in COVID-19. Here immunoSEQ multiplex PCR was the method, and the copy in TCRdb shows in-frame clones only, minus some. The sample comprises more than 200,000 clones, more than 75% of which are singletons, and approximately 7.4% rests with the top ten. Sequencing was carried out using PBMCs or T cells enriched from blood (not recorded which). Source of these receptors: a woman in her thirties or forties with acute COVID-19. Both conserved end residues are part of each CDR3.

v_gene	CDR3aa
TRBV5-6	CASSWDSKSGNTIYF
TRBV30	CAWSVLMNTEAFF
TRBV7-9	CASSPPGQGNYEQYF
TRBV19	CASTRGQNSYNEQFF
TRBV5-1	CASSLIGSTEAFF
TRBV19	CASSSLVQGRWNQPQHF
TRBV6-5	CASSIGREYGQYF
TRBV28	CASSPGQGRGEKLFF
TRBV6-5	CASSSTTGQETQYF
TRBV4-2	CASSNNRGQETQYF
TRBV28	CASSLGTSGFNEQFF
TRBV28	CASSFMGTGLKKTVFF
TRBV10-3	CAIRQGDGELFF
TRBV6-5	CASRGQGSGSYEQYF
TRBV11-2	CASRRPGSAINTIYF
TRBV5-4	CASSWNTDRGQDTQYF
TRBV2	CASSRESGANVLTF